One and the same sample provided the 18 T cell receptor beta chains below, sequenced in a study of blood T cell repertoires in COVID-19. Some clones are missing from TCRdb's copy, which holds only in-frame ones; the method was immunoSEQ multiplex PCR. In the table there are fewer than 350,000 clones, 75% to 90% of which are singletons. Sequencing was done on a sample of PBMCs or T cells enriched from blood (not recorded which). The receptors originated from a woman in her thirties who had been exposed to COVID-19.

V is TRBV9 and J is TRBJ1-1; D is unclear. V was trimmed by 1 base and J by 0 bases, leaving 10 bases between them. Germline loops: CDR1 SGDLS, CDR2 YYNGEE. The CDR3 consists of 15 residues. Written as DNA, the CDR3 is TGTGCCAGCAGCGTATTGGGCAGTATGAACACTGAAGCTTTCTTT. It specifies CASSVLGSMNTEAFF.

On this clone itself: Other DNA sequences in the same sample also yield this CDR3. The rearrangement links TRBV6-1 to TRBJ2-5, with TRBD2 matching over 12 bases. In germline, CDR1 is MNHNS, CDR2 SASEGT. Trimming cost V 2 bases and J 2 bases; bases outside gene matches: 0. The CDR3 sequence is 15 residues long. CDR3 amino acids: CASSELAGGQETQYF. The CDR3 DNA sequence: TGTGCCAGCAGTGAACTAGCGGGAGGGCAAGAGACCCAGTACTTC.

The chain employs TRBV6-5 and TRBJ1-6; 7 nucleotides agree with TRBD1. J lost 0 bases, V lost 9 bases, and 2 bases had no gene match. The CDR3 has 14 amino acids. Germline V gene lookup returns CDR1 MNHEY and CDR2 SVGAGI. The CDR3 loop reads CARGDSSYNSPLHF. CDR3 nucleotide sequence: TGTGCCAGAGGGGACAGCTCCTATAATTCACCCCTCCACTTT.

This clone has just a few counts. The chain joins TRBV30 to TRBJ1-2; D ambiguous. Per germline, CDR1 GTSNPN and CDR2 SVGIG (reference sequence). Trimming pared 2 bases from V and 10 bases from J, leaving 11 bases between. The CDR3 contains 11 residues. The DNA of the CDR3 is TGTGCCTGGAGTCTGACCGCGGACTACACCTTC. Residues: CAWSLTADYTF.

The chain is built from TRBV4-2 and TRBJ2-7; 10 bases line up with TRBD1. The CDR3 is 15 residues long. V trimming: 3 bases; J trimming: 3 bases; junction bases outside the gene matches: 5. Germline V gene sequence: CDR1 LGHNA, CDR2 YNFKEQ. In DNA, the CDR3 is TGTGCCAGCAGCCAGCCGACAGGGGGCCACTACGAGCAGTACTTC. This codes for CASSQPTGGHYEQYF.

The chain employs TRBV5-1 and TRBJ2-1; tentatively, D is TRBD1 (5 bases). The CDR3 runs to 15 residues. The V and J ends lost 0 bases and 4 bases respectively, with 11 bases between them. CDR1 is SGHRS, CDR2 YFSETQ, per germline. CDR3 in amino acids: CASSLVAGIYNEQFF. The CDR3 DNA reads TGCGCCAGCAGCTTGGTGGCAGGGATATACAATGAGCAGTTCTTC.

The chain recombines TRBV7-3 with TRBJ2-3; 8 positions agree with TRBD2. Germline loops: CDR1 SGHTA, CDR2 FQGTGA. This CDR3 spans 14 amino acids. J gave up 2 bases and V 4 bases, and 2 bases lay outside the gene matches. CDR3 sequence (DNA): TGTGCCAGCAGCTCGGGGGGGCCCACAGATACGCAGTATTTT. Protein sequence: CASSSGGPTDTQYF.

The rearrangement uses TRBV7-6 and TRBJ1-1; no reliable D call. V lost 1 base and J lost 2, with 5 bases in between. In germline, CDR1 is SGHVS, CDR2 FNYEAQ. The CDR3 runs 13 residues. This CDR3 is CASSLESNTEAFF. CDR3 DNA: TGTGCCAGCAGCTTAGAATCAAACACTGAAGCTTTCTTT.

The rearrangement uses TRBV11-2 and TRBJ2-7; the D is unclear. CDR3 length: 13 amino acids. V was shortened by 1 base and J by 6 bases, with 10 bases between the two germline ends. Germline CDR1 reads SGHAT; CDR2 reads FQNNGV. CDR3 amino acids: CASSLARSLEQYF. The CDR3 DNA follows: TGTGCCAGCAGCTTAGCCAGGTCACTCGAGCAGTACTTC.

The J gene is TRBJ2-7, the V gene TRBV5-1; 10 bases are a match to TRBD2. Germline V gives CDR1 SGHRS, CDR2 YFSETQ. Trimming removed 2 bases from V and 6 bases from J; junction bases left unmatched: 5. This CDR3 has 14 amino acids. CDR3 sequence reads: CASSFQRGGREQYF. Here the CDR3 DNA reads TGCGCCAGCAGCTTCCAGCGGGGGGGCCGCGAGCAGTACTTC.

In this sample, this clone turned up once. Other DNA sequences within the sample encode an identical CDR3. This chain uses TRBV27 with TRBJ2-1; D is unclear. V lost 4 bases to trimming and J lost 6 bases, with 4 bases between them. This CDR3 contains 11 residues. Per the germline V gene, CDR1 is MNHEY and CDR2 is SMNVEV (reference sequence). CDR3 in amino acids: CASSSRNEQFF. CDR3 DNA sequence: TGTGCCAGCAGTTCCCGCAATGAGCAGTTCTTC.

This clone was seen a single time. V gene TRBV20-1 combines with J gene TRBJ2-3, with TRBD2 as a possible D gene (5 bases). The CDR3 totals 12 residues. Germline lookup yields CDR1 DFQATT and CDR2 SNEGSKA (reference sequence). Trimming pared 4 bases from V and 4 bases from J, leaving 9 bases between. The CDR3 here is CSANEEADTQYF. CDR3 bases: TGCAGTGCTAATGAGGAGGCAGATACGCAGTATTTT.

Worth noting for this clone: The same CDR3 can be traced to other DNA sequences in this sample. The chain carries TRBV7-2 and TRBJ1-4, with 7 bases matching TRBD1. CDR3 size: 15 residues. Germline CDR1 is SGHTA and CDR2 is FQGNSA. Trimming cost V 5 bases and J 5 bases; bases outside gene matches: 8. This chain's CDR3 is CASSLGDRRNEKLFF. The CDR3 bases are TGTGCCAGCAGCCTTGGGGACAGAAGGAATGAAAAACTGTTTTTT.

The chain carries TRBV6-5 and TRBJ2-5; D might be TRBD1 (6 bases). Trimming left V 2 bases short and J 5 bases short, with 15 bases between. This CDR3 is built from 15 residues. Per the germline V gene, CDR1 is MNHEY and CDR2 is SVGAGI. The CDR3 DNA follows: TGTGCCAGCAGTTACACCACAGGGATCCAGGAGACCCAGTACTTC. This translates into CASSYTTGIQETQYF.

DNA for the CDR3: TGTGCCAGCAGCCAGGGACTAGCGGGATTAAACATTCAGTACTTC. Amino acid sequence: CASSQGLAGLNIQYF. V gene TRBV3-1 (or the pseudogene TRBV3-2) combines with J gene TRBJ2-4; 13 bases agree with TRBD2. This CDR3 contains 15 residues. With V trimmed by 3 bases and J by 6 bases, 2 bases remained unmatched. Germline-derived CDR1 and CDR2 are LGHDT and YNNKEL (reference sequence).

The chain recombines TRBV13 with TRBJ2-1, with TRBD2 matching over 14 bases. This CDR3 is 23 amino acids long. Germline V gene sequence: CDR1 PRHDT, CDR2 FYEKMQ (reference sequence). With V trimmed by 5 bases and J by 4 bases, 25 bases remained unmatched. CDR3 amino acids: CASSASGTSGRFGDIPKYNEQFF. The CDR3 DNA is TGTGCCAGCAGCGCGTCCGGGACTAGCGGGAGATTCGGGGATATACCCAAATACAATGAGCAGTTCTTC.

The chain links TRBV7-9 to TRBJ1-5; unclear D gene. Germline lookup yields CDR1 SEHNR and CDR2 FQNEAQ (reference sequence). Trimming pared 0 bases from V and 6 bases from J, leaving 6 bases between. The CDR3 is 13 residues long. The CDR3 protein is CASSLAFGQPQHF. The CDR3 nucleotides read TGTGCCAGCAGCTTAGCTTTCGGTCAGCCCCAGCATTTT.

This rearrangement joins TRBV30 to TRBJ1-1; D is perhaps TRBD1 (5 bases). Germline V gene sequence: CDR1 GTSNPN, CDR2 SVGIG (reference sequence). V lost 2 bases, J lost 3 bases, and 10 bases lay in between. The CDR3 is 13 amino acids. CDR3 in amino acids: CAWSSGVDTEAFF. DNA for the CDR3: TGTGCCTGGAGTTCGGGGGTTGACACTGAAGCTTTCTTT.